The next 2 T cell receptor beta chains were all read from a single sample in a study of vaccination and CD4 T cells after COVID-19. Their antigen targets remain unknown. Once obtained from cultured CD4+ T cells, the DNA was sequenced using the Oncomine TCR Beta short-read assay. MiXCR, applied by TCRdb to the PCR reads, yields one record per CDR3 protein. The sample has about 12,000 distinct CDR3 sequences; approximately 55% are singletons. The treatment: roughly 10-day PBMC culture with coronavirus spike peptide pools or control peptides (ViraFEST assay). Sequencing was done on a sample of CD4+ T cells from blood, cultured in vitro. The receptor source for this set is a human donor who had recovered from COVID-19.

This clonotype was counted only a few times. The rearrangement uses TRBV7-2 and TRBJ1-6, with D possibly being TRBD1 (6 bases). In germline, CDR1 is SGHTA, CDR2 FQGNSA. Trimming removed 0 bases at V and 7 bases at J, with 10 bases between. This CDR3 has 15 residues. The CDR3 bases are TGTGCCAGCAGCTTAGCGGGGGCCGAGAATTCACCCCTCCACTTT. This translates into CASSLAGAENSPLHF. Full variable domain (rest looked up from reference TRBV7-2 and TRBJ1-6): GAGVSQSPSNKVTEKGKDVELRCDPISGHTALYWYRQSLGQGLEFLIYFQGNSAPDKSGLPSDRFSAERTGGSVSTLTIQRTQQEDSAVYLCASSLAGAENSPLHFGNGTRLTVT.

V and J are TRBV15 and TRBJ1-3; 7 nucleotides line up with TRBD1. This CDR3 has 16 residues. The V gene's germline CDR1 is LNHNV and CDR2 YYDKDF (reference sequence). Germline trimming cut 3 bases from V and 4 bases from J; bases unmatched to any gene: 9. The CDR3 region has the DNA TGTGCCACCAGCAGGCCTTCAGGGGGTTACGGAAACACCATATATTTT. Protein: CATSRPSGGYGNTIYF. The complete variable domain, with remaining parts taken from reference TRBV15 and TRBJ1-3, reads DAMVIQNPRYQVTQFGKPVTLSCSQTLNHNVMYWYQQKSSQAPKLLFHYYDKDFNNEADTPDNFQSRRPNTSFCFLDIRSPGLGDTAMYLCATSRPSGGYGNTIYFGEGSWLTVV.